This T cell receptor beta chain was identified during a study of CD8 T cells in ankylosing spondylitis. This clonotype was counted a few times. In germline, CDR1 is SGHDT, CDR2 YYEEEE. This CDR3 has 12 residues. The V end was cut by 4 bases, the J end by 5 bases, with 9 bases between. MiXCR, applied by TCRdb to the 5' RACE reads, yields one record per CDR3 protein. This sample carries some 39,000 distinct CDR3 sequences, around 15% of them seen once, and the ten largest clones take about a third. The clonotype originates from a male donor with ankylosing spondylitis. Sequencing used synovial fluid, either unsorted or a sorted T cell fraction (not recorded which). The gene calls are TRBV5-6 and TRBJ1-2; D call uncertain. The CDR3 region is CASSHAGYGYTF. DNA for the CDR3: TGTGCCAGCAGCCATGCGGGGTATGGCTACACCTTC.